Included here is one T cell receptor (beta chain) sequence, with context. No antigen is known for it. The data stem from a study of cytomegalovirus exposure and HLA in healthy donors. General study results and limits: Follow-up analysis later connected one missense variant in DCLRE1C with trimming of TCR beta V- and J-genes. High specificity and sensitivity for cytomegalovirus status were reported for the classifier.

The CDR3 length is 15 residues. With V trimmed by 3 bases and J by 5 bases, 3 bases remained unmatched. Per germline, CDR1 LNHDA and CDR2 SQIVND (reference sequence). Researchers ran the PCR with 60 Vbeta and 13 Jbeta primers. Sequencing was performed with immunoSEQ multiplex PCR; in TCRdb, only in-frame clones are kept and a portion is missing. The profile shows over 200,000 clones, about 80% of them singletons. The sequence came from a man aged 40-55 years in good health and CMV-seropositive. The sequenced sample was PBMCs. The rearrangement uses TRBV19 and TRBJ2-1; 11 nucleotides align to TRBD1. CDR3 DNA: TGTGCCAGTAGTATGGACAGGGGGCCCCACAATGAGCAGTTCTTC. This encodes CASSMDRGPHNEQFF.